These T cell receptor beta chains were read from a single sample in a study of response to subunit inactivated influenza vaccine. MiXCR was run by TCRdb on the RT-PCR reads, yielding one entry per CDR3 protein. The sample carries about 780,000 distinct CDR3 sequences, around 18% recorded once. The sample consisted of PBMCs from blood, taken roughly 5 days after vaccination. Receptor source: a man aged 45-60 years who received an inactivated influenza vaccine. Both conserved end residues are part of each CDR3. D genes are given only for firm matches. Clone size is stated in some rows and not others, as once, few, many or a class when expanded.

j_call,v_call,clone_size,d_call,cdr3_aa,cdr3_nt
TRBJ1-2,TRBV9,few,TRBD1,CASSLHPGQGTGYTF,TGTGCCAGCAGCCTTCATCCGGGACAGGGGACTGGCTACACCTTC
TRBJ2-1,TRBV18,-,-,CASSPPMGIPSF,TGTGCCAGCTCACCACCAATGGGTATACCTTCCTTC
TRBJ2-7,TRBV5-1,-,-,CASSSSQEQYF,TGCGCCAGCAGCTCTTCACAGGAGCAGTACTTC
TRBJ2-7,TRBV5-1,many,TRBD1,CASSSGQGNYEQYF,TGCGCCAGCAGCTCGGGACAGGGTAACTACGAGCAGTACTTC
TRBJ2-7,TRBV5-8,many,-,CASSAFAEQYF,TGTGCCAGCAGCGCCTTCGCCGAGCAGTACTTC
TRBJ2-3,TRBV29-1,-,-,CSVVGRSTDTQYF,TGCAGCGTTGTGGGGCGGTCCACAGATACGCAGTATTTT
TRBJ2-1,TRBV6-2/TRBV6-3,many,-,CASSYSRGRAYSYNEQFF,TGTGCCAGCAGTTACTCGCGGGGGCGGGCCTACTCCTACAATGAGCAGTTCTTC
TRBJ2-1,TRBV6-2/TRBV6-3,few,-,CASSFHPVGYNEQFF,TGTGCCAGCAGTTTCCACCCGGTGGGGTACAATGAGCAGTTCTTC
TRBJ1-6,TRBV20-1,-,-,CSARALHESSYNSPLHF,TGCAGTGCTAGAGCTTTACACGAAAGCTCCTATAATTCACCCCTCCACTTT
TRBJ2-7,TRBV10-2,-,-,CASSTSRGAYEQYF,TGCGCCAGCAGCACCTCCAGGGGGGCCTACGAGCAGTACTTC